These 25 T cell receptor beta chains were sequenced from one sample in a study of blood T cell repertoires in COVID-19. Clones were sequenced by immunoSEQ multiplex PCR, and TCRdb holds only the in-frame ones, with some missing. The sample has roughly 170,000 clones, 80% to 90% seen once. The sequencing input was PBMCs or T cells enriched from blood (not recorded which). The receptor set was obtained from a woman between 45 and 60 years old in a cohort exposed to, infected with or recovered from COVID-19 (not recorded which).

In nucleotides, the CDR3 is TGTGCCAGCAGCTTGGGGTCGGGCGGGGGGATTTACGAGCAGTACTTC. It is translated as CASSLGSGGGIYEQYF. V usage is TRBV5-4 and J usage is TRBJ2-7, with TRBD2 matching over 8 bases. Germline-derived CDR1 and CDR2 are SGHNT and YYREEE (reference sequence). The CDR3 totals 16 residues. V was pared by 0 bases and J by 4 bases, with 9 bases of the junction left unmatched.

The chain has TRBV18 and TRBJ2-3; no clear D gene. This CDR3 has 15 residues. The V gene's germline CDR1 is KGHSH and CDR2 LQKENI. Trimming pared 0 bases from V and 0 bases from J, leaving 7 bases between. The CDR3 is CASSPPVRSTDTQYF. For the CDR3, the DNA is TGTGCCAGCTCACCACCGGTCAGGAGCACAGATACGCAGTATTTT. The entire variable domain, with the rest obtained from reference TRBV18 and TRBJ2-3, is as follows: NAGVMQNPRHLVRRRGQEARLRCSPMKGHSHVYWYRQLPEEGLKFMVYLQKENIIDESGMPKERFSAEFPKEGPSILRIQQVVRGDSAAYFCASSPPVRSTDTQYFGPGTRLTVL.

The genes are TRBV5-6 and TRBJ1-1, with D possibly TRBD1 on 5 matching bases. This CDR3 is built from 13 residues. V lost 0 bases and J lost 11, with 14 bases in between. Per the germline V gene, CDR1 is SGHDT and CDR2 is YYEEEE. The CDR3 DNA follows: TGTGCCAGCAGCTTGGAGCCCTCGCGGGGGGCTTTCTTT. It encodes CASSLEPSRGAFF.

The count of this clone is one. This chain uses TRBV10-3 with TRBJ2-3, with D perhaps TRBD2 (7 bases). Germline loops: CDR1 ENHRY, CDR2 SYGVKD. Trimming removed 6 bases at V and 5 bases at J, with 18 bases between. CDR3 length: 15 amino acids. The CDR3 DNA is TGTGCCATCAGGGGAGGGCCGGGGGGCGGAGATACGCAGTATTTT. Amino acid sequence: CAIRGGPGGGDTQYF.

This clone was detected only once. This chain links TRBV28 with TRBJ2-3; no definite D call. This CDR3 is 13 amino acids long. V lost 8 bases and J lost 0, with 9 bases in between. Germline CDR1 is MDHEN and CDR2 is SYDVKM. CDR3 in amino acids: CASLVESTDTQYF. The CDR3 DNA sequence: TGTGCCAGCTTAGTAGAGAGCACAGATACGCAGTATTTT. The full variable domain, its missing parts supplied by reference TRBV28 and TRBJ2-3, is DVKVTQSSRYLVKRTGEKVFLECVQDMDHENMFWYRQDPGLGLRLIYFSYDVKMKEKGDIPEGYSVSREKKERFSLILESASTNQTSMYLCASLVESTDTQYFGPGTRLTVL.

The J gene is TRBJ1-6, the V gene TRBV19, with TRBD1 matching 10 bases. CDR1 is LNHDA and CDR2 is SQIVND in the germline V gene (reference sequence). Unmatched junction bases numbered 6, after V lost 3 bases and J lost 10 bases. The CDR3 covers 15 residues. CDR3 amino acids: CASSIGTGEESPLHF. The DNA of the CDR3 is TGTGCCAGTAGTATTGGGACAGGGGAGGAGTCACCCCTCCACTTT.

The chain carries TRBV10-3 and TRBJ1-1; 9 bases match TRBD1. CDR1 and CDR2 (germline): ENHRY, SYGVKD. V was clipped by 4 bases and J by 4 bases; unmatched bases: 7. The CDR3 runs to 15 residues. In nucleotides, the CDR3 is TGTGCCATCAGTGGGGGACAGGGCGTTCTCACTGAAGCTTTCTTT. Translated, it gives CAISGGQGVLTEAFF.

J is TRBJ2-7 and V is TRBV7-9, with D maybe TRBD1 (6 bases). The CDR3 contains 15 residues. Germline V gene sequence: CDR1 SEHNR, CDR2 FQNEAQ (reference sequence). Trimming removed 1 base from V and 7 bases from J, with 17 bases in between. DNA of the CDR3: TGTGCCAGCAGCTTAGGTTGGGGGCCCCAAGGGGAGCAGTACTTC. It specifies CASSLGWGPQGEQYF.

The chain has TRBV5-8 and TRBJ1-4; TRBD1 might be the D (6 bases). The V gene's germline CDR1 is SGHTS and CDR2 YDEGEE. With 7 bases removed from V and 8 bases from J, the gap between germline ends came to 24 bases. The CDR3 runs to 16 residues. Written as DNA, the CDR3 is TGTGCCAGCGGATTCGCCTTCGGGGGGGCGCACGAAAAACTGTTTTTT. This sequence encodes CASGFAFGGAHEKLFF.

This rearrangement joins TRBV12-3 or TRBV12-4 to TRBJ1-1; D is unclear. The CDR3 consists of 12 residues. The V end lost 9 bases, the J end lost 5 bases, and 13 bases lay between the germline ends. The chain's CDR3 is CASSARGTEAFF. CDR3 nucleotides: TGTGCCAGTTCCGCTCGGGGAACTGAAGCTTTCTTT.

This rearrangement joins TRBV29-1 to TRBJ2-1, with a tentative D call TRBD1 (5 bases). V lost 6 bases and J lost 0, with 15 bases in between. The germline V gene has CDR1 SQVTM and CDR2 ANQGSEA. CDR3 length equals 15 residues. The CDR3 DNA reads TGCAGCGTAGCGATTCAGGACACCTCCTACAATGAGCAGTTCTTC. It encodes CSVAIQDTSYNEQFF.

The chain combines TRBV7-3 with TRBJ2-5, with TRBD2 identical over 9 bases. CDR1 and CDR2 from the germline V gene are SGHTA and FQGTGA. The V segment lost 0 bases and the J segment 5 bases; nucleotides outside the gene matches: 7. CDR3 size: 16 residues. The CDR3 nucleotides are TGTGCCAGCAGCTTAACGTATGCGGGGGGGCCGGAGACCCAGTACTTC. Its translation is CASSLTYAGGPETQYF. The full variable domain, with the rest looked up from reference TRBV7-3 and TRBJ2-5, is GAGVSQTPSNKVTEKGKYVELRCDPISGHTALYWYRQSLGQGPEFLIYFQGTGAADDSGLPNDRFFAVRPEGSVSTLKIQRTERGDSAVYLCASSLTYAGGPETQYFGPGTRLLVL.

The chain uses TRBV7-2 and TRBJ1-2, with a weak D call TRBD1 (5 bases). CDR1 and CDR2 (germline): SGHTA, FQGNSA. The CDR3 runs to 14 residues. The V end was cut by 5 bases, the J end by 8 bases, with 18 bases between. The CDR3 DNA is TGTGCCAGCAGCCCCGGCAGGGCTAGGGGCGGCTACACCTTC. Its protein is CASSPGRARGGYTF.

This clone was found once. The CDR3 reads CASSNSGGNTQYF. The CDR3 DNA follows: TGTGCCAGCAGTAACAGCGGAGGGAATACGCAGTATTTT. The chain joins TRBV2 to TRBJ2-3; maybe TRBD2 (6 bases). CDR1 and CDR2 (germline): SNHLY, FYNNEI. Deletions cut 5 bases from V and 7 bases from J, with 13 bases between. The CDR3 has 13 amino acids.

This rearrangement joins TRBV2 to TRBJ2-3; D might be TRBD1 (6 bases). The ends were cut back, 2 bases at V and 2 bases at J, with 14 bases in the middle. CDR3 length equals 16 residues. The V gene's germline CDR1 is SNHLY and CDR2 FYNNEI. CDR3 bases: TGTGCCAGCAGTGAAATGGGGGACACCAACACAGATACGCAGTATTTT. Translating it yields CASSEMGDTNTDTQYF.

V and J are TRBV5-4 and TRBJ2-3, with TRBD1 matching 7 bases. Trimming took 1 base from V and 5 from J; bases not matched to a gene: 7. This CDR3 contains 15 residues. Per the germline V gene, CDR1 is SGHNT and CDR2 is YYREEE (reference sequence). This CDR3 reads CASSLQGGLGDTQYF. As DNA, the CDR3 is TGTGCCAGCAGCTTGCAAGGGGGCTTGGGAGATACGCAGTATTTT.

This rearrangement joins TRBV10-1 to TRBJ2-2, with 9 bases identical to TRBD1. The CDR3 consists of 15 residues. After removal of 2 bases from V and 8 bases from J, the junction contained 6 bases not matched to a gene. Germline CDR1 reads WNHNN; CDR2 reads SYGVQD (reference sequence). CDR3 loop: CASSEDRGGTGELFF. The CDR3 DNA sequence: TGCGCCAGCAGTGAGGACAGGGGGGGGACAGGGGAGCTGTTTTTT.

The chain carries TRBV11-2 and TRBJ2-1; TRBD2 matches 9 bases. The J segment lost 2 bases and the V segment lost 4 bases, leaving 6 bases of the junction unmatched. This CDR3 is built from 16 residues. Germline lookup yields CDR1 SGHAT and CDR2 FQNNGV. In DNA form, the CDR3 reads TGTGCCAGCAGCTCCGGGGTAGCGGGAGCCTACAATGAGCAGTTCTTC. This encodes CASSSGVAGAYNEQFF.

V is TRBV5-1 and J is TRBJ1-2; D call uncertain. V was clipped by 0 bases and J by 6 bases, with 12 bases between them. Germline-derived CDR1 and CDR2 are SGHRS and YFSETQ. CDR3 length equals 14 residues. CDR3 DNA sequence: TGCGCCAGCAGCTTGGAATGGGCTCAAGATGGCTACACCTTC. Amino acids: CASSLEWAQDGYTF.

This clone appeared a few times. The chain employs TRBV7-9 and TRBJ2-1, with D tentatively TRBD2 (6 bases). Germline V lookup: CDR1 SEHNR, CDR2 FQNEAQ (reference sequence). The CDR3 is made up of 14 amino acids. The V and J ends lost 2 bases and 5 bases respectively, with 10 bases between them. For the CDR3, the DNA is TGTGCCAGCAGCTTATCCGAGCGGGACAATGAGCAGTTCTTC. Protein: CASSLSERDNEQFF. Full variable domain (remainder filled in from reference TRBV7-9 and TRBJ2-1): DTGVSQNPRHKITKRGQNVTFRCDPISEHNRLYWYRQTLGQGPEFLTYFQNEAQLEKSRLLSDRFSAERPKGSFSTLEIQRTEQGDSAMYLCASSLSERDNEQFFGPGTRLTVL.

V gene TRBV19 combines with J gene TRBJ1-2; a weak D match, TRBD1 (5 bases). The CDR3 consists of 14 residues. The germline V gene encodes CDR1 LNHDA and CDR2 SQIVND (reference sequence). Trimming stripped 4 bases from V and 3 bases from J, with 12 bases between. The CDR3 sequence is CASSKSGNDYGYTF. CDR3 bases: TGTGCCAGTAGTAAATCAGGGAATGACTATGGCTACACCTTC.

The CDR3 bases are TGTGCCAGCAGCCCCCAGACTAGCGGGAGAGAGACCCAGTACTTC. Translation: CASSPQTSGRETQYF. The V call is TRBV9, the J call TRBJ2-5, with 12 positions matching TRBD2. The CDR3 length is 15 residues. From germline, CDR1 is SGDLS and CDR2 YYNGEE. Trimming removed 4 bases from V and 4 bases from J; junction bases left unmatched: 5.

This chain uses TRBV7-2 with TRBJ1-2; D might be TRBD1 (6 bases). The V end was cut by 1 base, the J end by 0 bases, with 12 bases between. The CDR3 covers 16 residues. Germline V lookup: CDR1 SGHTA, CDR2 FQGNSA. In DNA, the CDR3 is TGTGCCAGCAGCTTAGGGACAGCGCAAGCTAACTATGGCTACACCTTC. It specifies CASSLGTAQANYGYTF.

This rearrangement joins TRBV2 to TRBJ1-1; D is possibly TRBD1 (5 bases). With 1 base removed from V and 5 bases from J, the gap between germline ends came to 11 bases. Germline CDR1 is SNHLY and CDR2 is FYNNEI. There are 14 residues in the CDR3. CDR3 in amino acids: CASSEGQGGTEAFF. CDR3 coding DNA: TGTGCCAGCAGTGAAGGGCAGGGAGGGACTGAAGCTTTCTTT.

CDR3 bases: TGTGCCAGCAGCCCACTAGCGGCAAACTACAATGAGCAGTTCTTC. The encoded protein is CASSPLAANYNEQFF. This sequence joins TRBV3-1 (or the pseudogene TRBV3-2) and TRBJ2-1, with 8 bases lining up with TRBD2. After removal of 4 bases from V and 3 bases from J, the junction contained 5 bases not matched to a gene. CDR1 and CDR2 (germline): LGHDT, YNNKEL (reference sequence). There are 15 residues in the CDR3.